This record concerns one T cell receptor beta chain sequence. These data are taken from a study of CDR3 diversity in severe acne. V lost 7 bases to trimming and J lost 5 bases; unmatched junction nucleotides: 12. Germline V gene lookup returns CDR1 SEHNR and CDR2 FQNEAQ (reference sequence). This CDR3 has 15 amino acids. TCRdb used MiXCR to reprocess the PCR reads, holding one entry per CDR3 protein. This table holds over 85,000 distinct CDR3 sequences, around 56% found once. This TCR was recovered from a male donor with acne. The chain employs TRBV7-9 and TRBJ2-7, with 9 nucleotides matching TRBD1. The sequenced sample consisted of blood. The CDR3 region has the DNA TGTGCCAGCACCCCTCGTGGACAGGGGAAGAACGAGCAGTACTTC. It is translated as CASTPRGQGKNEQYF.